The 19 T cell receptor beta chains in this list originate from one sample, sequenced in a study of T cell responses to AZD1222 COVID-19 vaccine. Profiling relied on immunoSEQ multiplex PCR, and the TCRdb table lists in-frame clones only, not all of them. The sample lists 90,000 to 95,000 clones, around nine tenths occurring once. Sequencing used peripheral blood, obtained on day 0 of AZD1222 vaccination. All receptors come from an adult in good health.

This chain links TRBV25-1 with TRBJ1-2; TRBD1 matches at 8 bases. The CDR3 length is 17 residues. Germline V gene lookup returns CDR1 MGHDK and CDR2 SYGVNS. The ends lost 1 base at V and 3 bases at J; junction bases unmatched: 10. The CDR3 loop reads CASSELRRTGTYYGYTF. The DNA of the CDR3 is TGTGCCAGCAGTGAATTAAGGAGGACAGGGACATACTATGGCTACACCTTC.

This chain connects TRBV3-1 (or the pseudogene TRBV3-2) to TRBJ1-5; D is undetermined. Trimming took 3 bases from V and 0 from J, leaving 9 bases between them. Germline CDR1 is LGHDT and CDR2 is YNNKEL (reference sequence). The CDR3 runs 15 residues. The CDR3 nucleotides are TGTGCCAGCAGCCAGGGGATTAGTAGCAATCAGCCCCAGCATTTT. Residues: CASSQGISSNQPQHF.

CDR3 in amino acids: CASSPGTGSRGEQYF. The CDR3, as DNA: TGTGCCAGCAGCCCCGGGACCGGGAGCCGGGGGGAGCAGTACTTC. The rearrangement links TRBV5-6 to TRBJ2-7; weak D call: TRBD2 (6 bases). Trimming pared 4 bases from V and 7 bases from J, leaving 21 bases between. Germline V gene lookup returns CDR1 SGHDT and CDR2 YYEEEE. The CDR3 extends over 15 amino acids.

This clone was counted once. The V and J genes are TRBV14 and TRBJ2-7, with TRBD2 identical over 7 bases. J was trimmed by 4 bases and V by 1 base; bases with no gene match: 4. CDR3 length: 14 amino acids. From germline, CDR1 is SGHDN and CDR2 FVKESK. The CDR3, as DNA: TGTGCCAGCAGCCAAGGACTAGCTCAGTACGAGCAGTACTTC. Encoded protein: CASSQGLAQYEQYF.

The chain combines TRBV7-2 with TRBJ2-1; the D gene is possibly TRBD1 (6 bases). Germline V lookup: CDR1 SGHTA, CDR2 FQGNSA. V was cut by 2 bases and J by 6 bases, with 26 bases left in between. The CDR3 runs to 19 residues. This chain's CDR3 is CASSLYPTGTITISNEQFF. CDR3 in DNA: TGTGCCAGCAGCTTATATCCGACAGGCACCATTACTATATCCAATGAGCAGTTCTTC. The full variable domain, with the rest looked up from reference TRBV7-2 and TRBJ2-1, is GAGVSQSPSNKVTEKGKDVELRCDPISGHTALYWYRQSLGQGLEFLIYFQGNSAPDKSGLPSDRFSAERTGGSVSTLTIQRTQQEDSAVYLCASSLYPTGTITISNEQFFGPGTRLTVL.

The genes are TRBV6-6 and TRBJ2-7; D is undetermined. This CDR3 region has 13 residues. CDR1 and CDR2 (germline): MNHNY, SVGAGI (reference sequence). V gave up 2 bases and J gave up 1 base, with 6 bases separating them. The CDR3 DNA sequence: TGTGCCAGCAGTTACGCCGCTTCCTACGAGCAGTACTTC. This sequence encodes CASSYAASYEQYF.

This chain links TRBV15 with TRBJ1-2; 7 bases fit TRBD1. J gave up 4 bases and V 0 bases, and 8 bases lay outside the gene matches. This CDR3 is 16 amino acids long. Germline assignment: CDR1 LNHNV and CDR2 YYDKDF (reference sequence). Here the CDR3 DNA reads TGTGCCACCAGCAGAGAAAGGCAGGGGGGTATCTATGGCTACACCTTC. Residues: CATSRERQGGIYGYTF. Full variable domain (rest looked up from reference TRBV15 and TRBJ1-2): DAMVIQNPRYQVTQFGKPVTLSCSQTLNHNVMYWYQQKSSQAPKLLFHYYDKDFNNEADTPDNFQSRRPNTSFCFLDIRSPGLGDTAMYLCATSRERQGGIYGYTFGSGTRLTVV.

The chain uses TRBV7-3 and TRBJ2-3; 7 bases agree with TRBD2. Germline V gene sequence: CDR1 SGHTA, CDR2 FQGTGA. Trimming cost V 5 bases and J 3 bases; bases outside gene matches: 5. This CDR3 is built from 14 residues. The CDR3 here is CASSLGEGTDTQYF. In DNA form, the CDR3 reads TGTGCCAGCAGCCTCGGGGAGGGGACAGATACGCAGTATTTT. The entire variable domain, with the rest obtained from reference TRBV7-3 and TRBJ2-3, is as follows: GAGVSQTPSNKVTEKGKYVELRCDPISGHTALYWYRQSLGQGPEFLIYFQGTGAADDSGLPNDRFFAVRPEGSVSTLKIQRTERGDSAVYLCASSLGEGTDTQYFGPGTRLTVL.

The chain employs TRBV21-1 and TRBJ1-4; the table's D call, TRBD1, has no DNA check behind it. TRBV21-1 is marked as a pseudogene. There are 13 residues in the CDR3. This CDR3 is CASWDRGGKKLFF. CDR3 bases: TGTGCCAGCTGGGACAGGGGAGGGAAAAAACTGTTTTTT.

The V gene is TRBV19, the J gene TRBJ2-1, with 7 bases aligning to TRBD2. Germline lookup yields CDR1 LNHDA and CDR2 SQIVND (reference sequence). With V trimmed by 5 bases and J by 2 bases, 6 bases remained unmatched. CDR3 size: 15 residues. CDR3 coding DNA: TGTGCCAGTAGTCCCCAGGCGGGGGCCTACAATGAGCAGTTCTTC. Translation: CASSPQAGAYNEQFF. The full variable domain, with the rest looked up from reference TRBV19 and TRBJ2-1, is DGGITQSPKYLFRKEGQNVTLSCEQNLNHDAMYWYRQDPGQGLRLIYYSQIVNDFQKGDIAEGYSVSREKKESFPLTVTSAQKNPTAFYLCASSPQAGAYNEQFFGPGTRLTVL.

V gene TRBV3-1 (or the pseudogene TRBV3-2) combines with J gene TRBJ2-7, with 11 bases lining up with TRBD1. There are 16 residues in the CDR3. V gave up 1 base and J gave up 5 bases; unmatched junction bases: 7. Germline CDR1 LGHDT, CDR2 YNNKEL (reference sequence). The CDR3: CASSQVGDRGYDEQYF. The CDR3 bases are TGTGCCAGCAGCCAAGTAGGGGACAGGGGGTACGACGAGCAGTACTTC.

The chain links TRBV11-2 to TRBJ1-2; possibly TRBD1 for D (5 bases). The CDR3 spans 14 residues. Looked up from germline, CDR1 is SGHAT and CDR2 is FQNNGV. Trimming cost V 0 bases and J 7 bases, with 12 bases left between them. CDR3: CASSLDRGGSGYTF. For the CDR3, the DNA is TGTGCCAGCAGCTTAGATCGGGGGGGGAGTGGCTACACCTTC.

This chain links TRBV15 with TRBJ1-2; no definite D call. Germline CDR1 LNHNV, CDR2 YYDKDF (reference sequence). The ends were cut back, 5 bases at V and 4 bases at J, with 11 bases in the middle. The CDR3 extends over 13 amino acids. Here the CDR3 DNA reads TGTGCCACCAGCCTCCGGACGGCCTATGGCTACACCTTC. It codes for CATSLRTAYGYTF.

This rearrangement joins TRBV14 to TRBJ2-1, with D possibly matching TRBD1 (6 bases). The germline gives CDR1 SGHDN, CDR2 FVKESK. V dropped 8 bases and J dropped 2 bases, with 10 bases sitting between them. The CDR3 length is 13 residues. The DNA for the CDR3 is TGTGCCAGCGGACAGCAGACCTACAATGAGCAGTTCTTC. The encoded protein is CASGQQTYNEQFF.

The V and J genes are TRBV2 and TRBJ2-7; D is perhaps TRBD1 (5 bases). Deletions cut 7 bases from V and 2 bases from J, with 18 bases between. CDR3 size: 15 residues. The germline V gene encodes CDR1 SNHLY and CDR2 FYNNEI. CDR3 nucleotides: TGTGCCAGCACCTCTCAAAGGGGTTCTACCTACGAGCAGTACTTC. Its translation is CASTSQRGSTYEQYF.

CDR3 nucleotides: TGTGCCAGCAGCCAGGACAGGGGGTTCAACTATGGCTACACCTTC. It yields the protein CASSQDRGFNYGYTF. The genes are TRBV4-2 and TRBJ1-2, with 10 bases matching TRBD1. This CDR3 is built from 15 residues. CDR1 is LGHNA, CDR2 YNFKEQ, per germline. Trimming removed 3 bases from V and 2 bases from J; junction bases left unmatched: 3.

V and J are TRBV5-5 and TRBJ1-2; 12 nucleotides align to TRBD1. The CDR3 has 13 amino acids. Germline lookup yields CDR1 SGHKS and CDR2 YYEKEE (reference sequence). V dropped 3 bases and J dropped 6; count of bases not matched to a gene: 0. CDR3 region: CASSWDRGHGYTF. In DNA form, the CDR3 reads TGTGCCAGCAGCTGGGACAGGGGGCATGGCTACACCTTC.

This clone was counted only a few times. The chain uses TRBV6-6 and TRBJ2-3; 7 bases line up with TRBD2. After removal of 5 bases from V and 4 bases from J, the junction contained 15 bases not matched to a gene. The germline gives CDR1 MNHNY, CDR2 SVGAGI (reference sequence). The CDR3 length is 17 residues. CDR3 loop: CASSRESGGSQPDTQYF. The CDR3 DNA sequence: TGTGCCAGCAGTCGAGAGTCGGGCGGGAGTCAGCCAGATACGCAGTATTTT.

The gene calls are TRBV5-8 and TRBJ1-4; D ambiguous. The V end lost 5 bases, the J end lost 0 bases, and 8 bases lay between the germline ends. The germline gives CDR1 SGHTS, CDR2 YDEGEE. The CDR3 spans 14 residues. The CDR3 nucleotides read TGTGCCAGCAGTCCCAGAGCAACTAATGAAAAACTGTTTTTT. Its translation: CASSPRATNEKLFF.